The entry below gives a single T cell receptor (beta chain) sequence along with its context. The data originate from a study of spatial heterogeneity in lung cancer. Study background: The donors comprised roughly 71 untreated early-stage non-small cell lung cancer patients. Each time, sequencing found more beta-chain sequences than alpha-chain sequences. For the average unique TCR and UMI combination, more than 9.5 occurrences appeared in raw reads.

TCRdb fed the 5' RACE reads into MiXCR, producing one record per CDR3 protein. There are 72,000 or so distinct CDR3 sequences in the sample; approximately 9% occur only once, and more than 1.5% lies in the top ten. The V gene end was trimmed by 5 bases and the J gene end by 5 bases; junction bases not matched to a gene: 11. In germline, CDR1 is MDHEN, CDR2 SYDVKM. The length of the CDR3 is 16 residues. Time point noted: blood at routine non-recurrence follow-up after resection. Researchers sequenced whole RNA taken from tumor, nontumor lung or frozen PBMC without sorting. This receptor was obtained from a female donor with early-stage non-small cell lung cancer. This chain joins TRBV28 and TRBJ2-5, with TRBD1 identical over 10 bases. Material: PBMCs, obtained at follow-up. The CDR3 sequence is CASSPSGTGAQETQYF. The CDR3 bases are TGTGCCAGCAGTCCCTCCGGGACAGGGGCGCAGGAGACCCAGTACTTC.